This TCR beta chain is drawn from a study of cytotoxic CD8 clonotypes in ibrutinib-treated CLL. V shed 3 bases and J shed 7 bases, with 14 bases lying between them. The germline V gene encodes CDR1 SGHDT and CDR2 YYEEEE. This CDR3 has 13 amino acids. The table came from immunoSEQ multiplex PCR; TCRdb's copy has only in-frame clones and leaves some out. The sample holds under 40,000 clones; 45% to 50% are singletons and the top ten take 18%. The chain combines TRBV5-6 with TRBJ2-7; a possible D gene is TRBD1 (5 bases). The receptor comes from a human donor with chronic lymphocytic leukemia. This specimen consisted of PBMCs, obtained before ibrutinib treatment. CDR3 in amino acids: CASSSRASLEQYF. The CDR3 bases are TGTGCCAGCAGCTCCAGGGCATCTTTAGAGCAGTACTTC.